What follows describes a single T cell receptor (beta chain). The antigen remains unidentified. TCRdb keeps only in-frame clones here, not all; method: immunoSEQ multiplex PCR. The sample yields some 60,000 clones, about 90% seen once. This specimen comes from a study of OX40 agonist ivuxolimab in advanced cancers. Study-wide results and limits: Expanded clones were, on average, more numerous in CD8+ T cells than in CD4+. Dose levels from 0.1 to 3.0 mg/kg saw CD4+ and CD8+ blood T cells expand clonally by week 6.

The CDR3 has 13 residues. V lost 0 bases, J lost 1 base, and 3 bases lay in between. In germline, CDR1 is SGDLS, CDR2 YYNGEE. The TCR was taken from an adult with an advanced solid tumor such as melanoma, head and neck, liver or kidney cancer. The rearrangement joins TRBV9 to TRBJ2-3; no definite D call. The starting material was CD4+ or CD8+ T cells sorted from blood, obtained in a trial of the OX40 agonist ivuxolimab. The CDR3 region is CASSVDGTDTQYF. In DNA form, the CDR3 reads TGTGCCAGCAGCGTAGACGGCACAGATACGCAGTATTTT.